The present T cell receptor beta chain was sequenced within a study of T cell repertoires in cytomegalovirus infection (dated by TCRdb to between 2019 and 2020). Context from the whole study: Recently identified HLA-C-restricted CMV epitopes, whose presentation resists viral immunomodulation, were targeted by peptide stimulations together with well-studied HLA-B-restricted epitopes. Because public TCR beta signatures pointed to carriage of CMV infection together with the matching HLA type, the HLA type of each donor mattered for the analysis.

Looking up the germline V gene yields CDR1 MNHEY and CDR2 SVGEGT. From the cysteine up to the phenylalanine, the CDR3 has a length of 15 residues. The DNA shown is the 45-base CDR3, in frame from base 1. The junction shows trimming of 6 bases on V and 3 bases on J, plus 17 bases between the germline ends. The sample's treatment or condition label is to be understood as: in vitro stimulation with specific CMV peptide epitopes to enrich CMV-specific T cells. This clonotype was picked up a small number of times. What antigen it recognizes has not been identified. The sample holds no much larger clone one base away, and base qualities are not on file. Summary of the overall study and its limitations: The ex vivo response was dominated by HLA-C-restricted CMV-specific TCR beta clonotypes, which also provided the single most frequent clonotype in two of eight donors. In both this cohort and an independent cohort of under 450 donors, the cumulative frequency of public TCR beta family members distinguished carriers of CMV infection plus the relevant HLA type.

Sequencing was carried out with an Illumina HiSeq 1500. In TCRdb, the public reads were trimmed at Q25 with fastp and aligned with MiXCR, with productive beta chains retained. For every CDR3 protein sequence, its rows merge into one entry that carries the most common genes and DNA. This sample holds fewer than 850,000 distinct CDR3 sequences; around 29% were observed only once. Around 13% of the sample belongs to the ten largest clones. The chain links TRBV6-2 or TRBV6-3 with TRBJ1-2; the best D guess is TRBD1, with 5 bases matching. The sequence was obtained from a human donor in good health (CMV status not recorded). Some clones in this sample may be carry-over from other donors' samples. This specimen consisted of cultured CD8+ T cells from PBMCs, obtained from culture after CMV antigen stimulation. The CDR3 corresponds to CASRFARVTDYGYTF. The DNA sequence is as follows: TGTGCCAGCAGGTTTGCCAGGGTTACGGACTATGGCTACACCTTC.